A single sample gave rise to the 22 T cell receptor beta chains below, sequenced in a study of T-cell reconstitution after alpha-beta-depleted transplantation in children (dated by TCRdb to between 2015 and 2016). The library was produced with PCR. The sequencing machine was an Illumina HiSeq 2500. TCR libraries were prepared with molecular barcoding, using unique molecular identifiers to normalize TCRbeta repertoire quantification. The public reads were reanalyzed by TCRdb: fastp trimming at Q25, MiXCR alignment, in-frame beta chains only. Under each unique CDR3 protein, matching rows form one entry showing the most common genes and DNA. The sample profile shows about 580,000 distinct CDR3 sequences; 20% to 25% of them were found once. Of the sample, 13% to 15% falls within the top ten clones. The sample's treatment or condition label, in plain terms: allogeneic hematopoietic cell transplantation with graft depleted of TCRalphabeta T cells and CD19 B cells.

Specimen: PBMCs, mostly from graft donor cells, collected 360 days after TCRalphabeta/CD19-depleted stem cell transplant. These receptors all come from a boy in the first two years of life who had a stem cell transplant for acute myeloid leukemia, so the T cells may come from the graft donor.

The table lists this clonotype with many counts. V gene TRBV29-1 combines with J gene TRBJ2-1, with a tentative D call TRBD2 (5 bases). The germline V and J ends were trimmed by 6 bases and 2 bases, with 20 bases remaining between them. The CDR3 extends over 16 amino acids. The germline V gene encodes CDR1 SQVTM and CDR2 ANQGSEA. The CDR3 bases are TGCAGCGTACAACTACGGACTCAAACTCCCTACAATGAGCAGTTCTTC. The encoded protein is CSVQLRTQTPYNEQFF.

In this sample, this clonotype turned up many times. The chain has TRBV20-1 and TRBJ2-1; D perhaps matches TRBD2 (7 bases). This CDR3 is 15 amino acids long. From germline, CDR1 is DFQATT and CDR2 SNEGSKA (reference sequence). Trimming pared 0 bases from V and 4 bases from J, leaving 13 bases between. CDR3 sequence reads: CSARDIGGPYNEQFF. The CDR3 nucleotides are TGCAGTGCTAGAGATATCGGGGGGCCGTACAATGAGCAGTTCTTC.

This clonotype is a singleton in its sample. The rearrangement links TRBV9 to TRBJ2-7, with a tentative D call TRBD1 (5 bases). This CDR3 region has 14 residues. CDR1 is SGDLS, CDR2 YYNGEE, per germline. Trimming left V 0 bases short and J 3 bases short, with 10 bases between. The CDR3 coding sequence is TGTGCCAGCAGCGTAGAAGACAGAGGCTACGAGCAGTACTTC. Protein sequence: CASSVEDRGYEQYF. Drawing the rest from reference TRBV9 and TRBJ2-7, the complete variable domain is DSGVTQTPKHLITATGQRVTLRCSPRSGDLSVYWYQQSLDQGLQFLIQYYNGEERAKGNILERFSAQQFPDLHSELNLSSLELGDSALYFCASSVEDRGYEQYFGPGTRLTVT.

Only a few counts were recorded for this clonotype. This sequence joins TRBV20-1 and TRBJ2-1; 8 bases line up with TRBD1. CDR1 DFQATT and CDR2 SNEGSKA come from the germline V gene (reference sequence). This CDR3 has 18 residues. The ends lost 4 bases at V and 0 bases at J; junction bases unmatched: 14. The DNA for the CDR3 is TGCAGTGCTATTGAACAGGGGGGTTTTAGCAACTCCTACAATGAGCAGTTCTTC. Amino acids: CSAIEQGGFSNSYNEQFF.

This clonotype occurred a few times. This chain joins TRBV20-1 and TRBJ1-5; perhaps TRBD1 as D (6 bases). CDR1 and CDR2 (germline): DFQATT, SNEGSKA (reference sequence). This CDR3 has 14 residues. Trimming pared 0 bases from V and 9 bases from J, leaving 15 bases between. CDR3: CSARDLQGSGPQHF. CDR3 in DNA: TGCAGTGCTAGAGATTTACAGGGCTCCGGGCCCCAGCATTTT.

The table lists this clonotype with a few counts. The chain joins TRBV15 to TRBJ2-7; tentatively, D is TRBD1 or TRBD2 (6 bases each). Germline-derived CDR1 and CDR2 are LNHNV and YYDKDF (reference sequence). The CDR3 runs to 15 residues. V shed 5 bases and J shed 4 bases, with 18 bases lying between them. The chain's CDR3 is CATSPERAGVYEQYF. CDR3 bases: TGTGCCACCAGCCCAGAGCGGGCAGGGGTTTACGAGCAGTACTTC.

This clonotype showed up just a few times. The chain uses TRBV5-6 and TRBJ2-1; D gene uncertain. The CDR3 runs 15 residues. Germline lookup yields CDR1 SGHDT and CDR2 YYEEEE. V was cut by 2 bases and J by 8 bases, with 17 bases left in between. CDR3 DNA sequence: TGTGCCAGCAGCTTTATTTCGACGGGTAGGCATGAGCAGTTCTTC. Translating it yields CASSFISTGRHEQFF.

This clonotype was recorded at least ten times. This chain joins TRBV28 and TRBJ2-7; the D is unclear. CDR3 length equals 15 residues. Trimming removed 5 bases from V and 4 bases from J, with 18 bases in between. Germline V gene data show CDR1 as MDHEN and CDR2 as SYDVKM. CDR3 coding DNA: TGTGCCAGCAGTCACCCGGGCCGTTATATTTACGAGCAGTACGTC. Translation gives CASSHPGRYIYEQYV.

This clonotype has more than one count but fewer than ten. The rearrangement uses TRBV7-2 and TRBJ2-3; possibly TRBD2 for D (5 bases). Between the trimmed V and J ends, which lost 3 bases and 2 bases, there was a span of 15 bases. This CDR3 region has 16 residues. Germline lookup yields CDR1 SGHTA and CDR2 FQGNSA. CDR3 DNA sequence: TGTGCCAGCAGCTTGAGCAGCGGTTCCTACACAGATACGCAGTATTTT. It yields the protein CASSLSSGSYTDTQYF. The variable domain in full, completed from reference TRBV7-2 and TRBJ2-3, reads GAGVSQSPSNKVTEKGKDVELRCDPISGHTALYWYRQSLGQGLEFLIYFQGNSAPDKSGLPSDRFSAERTGGSVSTLTIQRTQQEDSAVYLCASSLSSGSYTDTQYFGPGTRLTVL.

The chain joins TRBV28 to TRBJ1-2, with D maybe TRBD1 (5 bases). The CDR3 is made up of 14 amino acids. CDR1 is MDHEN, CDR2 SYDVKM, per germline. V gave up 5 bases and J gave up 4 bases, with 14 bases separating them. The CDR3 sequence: CASSPRDGLYGYTF. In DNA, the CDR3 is TGTGCCAGCAGTCCCCGGGACGGTCTCTATGGCTACACCTTC.

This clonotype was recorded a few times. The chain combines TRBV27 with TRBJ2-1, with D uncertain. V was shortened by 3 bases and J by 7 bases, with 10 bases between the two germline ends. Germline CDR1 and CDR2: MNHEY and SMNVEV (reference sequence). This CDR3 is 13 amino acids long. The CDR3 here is CASSFGVSNEQFF. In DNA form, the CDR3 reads TGTGCCAGCAGTTTTGGAGTGAGTAATGAGCAGTTCTTC.

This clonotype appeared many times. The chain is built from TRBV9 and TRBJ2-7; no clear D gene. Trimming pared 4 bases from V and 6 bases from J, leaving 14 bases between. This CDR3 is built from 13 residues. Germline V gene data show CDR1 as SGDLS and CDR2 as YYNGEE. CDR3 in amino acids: CASSPRYSSEQYF. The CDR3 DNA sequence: TGTGCCAGCAGCCCACGTTACAGTTCCGAGCAGTACTTC.

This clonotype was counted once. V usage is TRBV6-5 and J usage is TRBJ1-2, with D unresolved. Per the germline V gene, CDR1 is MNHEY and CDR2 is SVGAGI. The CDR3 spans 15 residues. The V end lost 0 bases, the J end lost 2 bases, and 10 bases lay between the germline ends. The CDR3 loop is CASSYSPTSNYGYTF. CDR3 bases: TGTGCCAGCAGTTACTCACCCACATCAAACTATGGCTACACCTTC.

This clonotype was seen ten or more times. The CDR3 sequence is CSADKTGVDGYTF. CDR3 nucleotide sequence: TGCAGTGCCGACAAGACAGGGGTGGACGGCTACACCTTC. The V gene is TRBV20-1, the J gene TRBJ1-2; 8 bases are a match to TRBD1. The germline CDR1 and CDR2 sequences are DFQATT and SNEGSKA (reference sequence). Trimming at V came to 6 bases and at J to 8 bases, leaving 11 bases not matched to a gene. This CDR3 has 13 residues.

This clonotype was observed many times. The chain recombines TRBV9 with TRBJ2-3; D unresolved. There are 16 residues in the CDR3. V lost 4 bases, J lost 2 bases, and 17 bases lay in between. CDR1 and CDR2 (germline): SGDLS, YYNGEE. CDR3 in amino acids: CASSPPLVAHTDTQYF. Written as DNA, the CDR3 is TGTGCCAGCAGCCCCCCACTCGTAGCTCACACAGATACGCAGTATTTT.

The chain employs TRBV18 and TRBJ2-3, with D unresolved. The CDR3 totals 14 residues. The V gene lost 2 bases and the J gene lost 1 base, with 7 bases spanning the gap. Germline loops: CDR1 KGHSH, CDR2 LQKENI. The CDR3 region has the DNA TGTGCCAGCTCACCAGTCCAGCGCACAGATACGCAGTATTTT. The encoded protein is CASSPVQRTDTQYF.

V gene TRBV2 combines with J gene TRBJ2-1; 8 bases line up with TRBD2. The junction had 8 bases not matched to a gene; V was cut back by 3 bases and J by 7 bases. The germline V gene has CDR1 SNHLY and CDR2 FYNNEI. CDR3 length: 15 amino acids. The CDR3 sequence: CASSEDGLASNEQFF. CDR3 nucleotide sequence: TGTGCCAGCAGTGAGGACGGACTAGCCTCTAATGAGCAGTTCTTC.

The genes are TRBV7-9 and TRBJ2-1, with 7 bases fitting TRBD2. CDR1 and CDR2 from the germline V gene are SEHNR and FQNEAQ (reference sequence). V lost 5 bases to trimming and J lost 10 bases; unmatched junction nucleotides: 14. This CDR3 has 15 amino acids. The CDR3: CASSTPSGRTREQFF. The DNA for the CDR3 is TGTGCCAGCAGCACCCCTAGCGGTCGCACTCGAGAGCAGTTCTTC.

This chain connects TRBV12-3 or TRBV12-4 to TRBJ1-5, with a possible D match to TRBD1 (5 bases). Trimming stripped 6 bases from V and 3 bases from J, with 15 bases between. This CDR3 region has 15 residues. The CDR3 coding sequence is TGTGCCAGCAGCCAGGGCGGGAGTACCAATCAGCCCCAGCATTTT. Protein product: CASSQGGSTNQPQHF.

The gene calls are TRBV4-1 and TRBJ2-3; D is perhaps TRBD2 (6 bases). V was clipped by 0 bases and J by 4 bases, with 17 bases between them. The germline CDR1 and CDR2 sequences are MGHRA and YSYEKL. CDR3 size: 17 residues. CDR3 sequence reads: CASSQDPLASSADTQYF. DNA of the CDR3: TGCGCCAGCAGCCAAGATCCCCTAGCGTCAAGCGCAGATACGCAGTATTTT.

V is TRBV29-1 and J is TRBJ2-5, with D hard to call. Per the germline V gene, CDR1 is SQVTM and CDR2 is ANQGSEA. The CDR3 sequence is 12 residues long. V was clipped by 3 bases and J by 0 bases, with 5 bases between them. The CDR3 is CSVDLDQETQYF. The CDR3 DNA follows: TGCAGCGTTGATTTAGACCAAGAGACCCAGTACTTC.

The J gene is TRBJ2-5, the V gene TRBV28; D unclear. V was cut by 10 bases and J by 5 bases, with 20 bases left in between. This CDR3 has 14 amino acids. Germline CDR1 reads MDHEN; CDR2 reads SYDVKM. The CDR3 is CAMGPGLACETQYF. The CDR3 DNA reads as TGTGCCATGGGCCCCGGGCTGGCTTGCGAGACCCAGTACTTC. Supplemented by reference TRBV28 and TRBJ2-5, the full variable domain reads DVKVTQSSRYLVKRTGEKVFLECVQDMDHENMFWYRQDPGLGLRLIYFSYDVKMKEKGDIPEGYSVSREKKERFSLILESASTNQTSMYLCAMGPGLACETQYFGPGTRLLVL.